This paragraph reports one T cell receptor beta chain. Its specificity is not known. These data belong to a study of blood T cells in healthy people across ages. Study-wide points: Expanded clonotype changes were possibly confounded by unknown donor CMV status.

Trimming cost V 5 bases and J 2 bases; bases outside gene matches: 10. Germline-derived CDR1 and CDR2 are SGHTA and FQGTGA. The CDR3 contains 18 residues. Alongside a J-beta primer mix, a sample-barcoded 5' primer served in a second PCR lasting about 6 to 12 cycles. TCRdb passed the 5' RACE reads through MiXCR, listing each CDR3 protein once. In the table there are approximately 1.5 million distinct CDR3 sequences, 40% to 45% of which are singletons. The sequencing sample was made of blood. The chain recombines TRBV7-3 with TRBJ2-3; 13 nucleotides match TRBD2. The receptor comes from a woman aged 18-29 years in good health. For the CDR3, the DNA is TGTGCCAGCAGCCAAACTAGCGGGAGGGCCGGGGTCACAGATACGCAGTATTTT. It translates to CASSQTSGRAGVTDTQYF.